This TCR beta chain came from a study of Graves' ophthalmopathy and Graves' hyperthyroidism. The table lists this clonotype with many counts. The TCR beta CDR3 regions underwent amplification from RNA transcripts. The first round was an RT-PCR with HTBI primers, and the second round was a multiplex PCR. TCRdb processed the multiplex PCR reads anew with MiXCR; each CDR3 protein has one entry. The profile shows over 650,000 distinct CDR3 sequences, over 40% of them singletons. Clinicians diagnosed using symptoms, serum thyroxine, TRAb, thyroid ultrasound and orbital computed tomography. Fresh peripheral blood, about 10 ml, was the PBMC source. This CDR3 has 16 amino acids. CDR1 and CDR2 from the germline V gene are SGHKS and YYEKEE (reference sequence). Deletions cut 1 base from V and 1 base from J, with 15 bases between.

This receptor was taken from an adult man with Graves' ophthalmopathy. The specimen sequenced was peripheral blood. The chain joins TRBV5-5 to TRBJ2-7; D is unclear. CDR3: CASSLSTGVGSYEQYF. The CDR3 DNA sequence: TGTGCCAGCAGCTTGTCCACTGGGGTGGGATCCTACGAGCAGTACTTC.